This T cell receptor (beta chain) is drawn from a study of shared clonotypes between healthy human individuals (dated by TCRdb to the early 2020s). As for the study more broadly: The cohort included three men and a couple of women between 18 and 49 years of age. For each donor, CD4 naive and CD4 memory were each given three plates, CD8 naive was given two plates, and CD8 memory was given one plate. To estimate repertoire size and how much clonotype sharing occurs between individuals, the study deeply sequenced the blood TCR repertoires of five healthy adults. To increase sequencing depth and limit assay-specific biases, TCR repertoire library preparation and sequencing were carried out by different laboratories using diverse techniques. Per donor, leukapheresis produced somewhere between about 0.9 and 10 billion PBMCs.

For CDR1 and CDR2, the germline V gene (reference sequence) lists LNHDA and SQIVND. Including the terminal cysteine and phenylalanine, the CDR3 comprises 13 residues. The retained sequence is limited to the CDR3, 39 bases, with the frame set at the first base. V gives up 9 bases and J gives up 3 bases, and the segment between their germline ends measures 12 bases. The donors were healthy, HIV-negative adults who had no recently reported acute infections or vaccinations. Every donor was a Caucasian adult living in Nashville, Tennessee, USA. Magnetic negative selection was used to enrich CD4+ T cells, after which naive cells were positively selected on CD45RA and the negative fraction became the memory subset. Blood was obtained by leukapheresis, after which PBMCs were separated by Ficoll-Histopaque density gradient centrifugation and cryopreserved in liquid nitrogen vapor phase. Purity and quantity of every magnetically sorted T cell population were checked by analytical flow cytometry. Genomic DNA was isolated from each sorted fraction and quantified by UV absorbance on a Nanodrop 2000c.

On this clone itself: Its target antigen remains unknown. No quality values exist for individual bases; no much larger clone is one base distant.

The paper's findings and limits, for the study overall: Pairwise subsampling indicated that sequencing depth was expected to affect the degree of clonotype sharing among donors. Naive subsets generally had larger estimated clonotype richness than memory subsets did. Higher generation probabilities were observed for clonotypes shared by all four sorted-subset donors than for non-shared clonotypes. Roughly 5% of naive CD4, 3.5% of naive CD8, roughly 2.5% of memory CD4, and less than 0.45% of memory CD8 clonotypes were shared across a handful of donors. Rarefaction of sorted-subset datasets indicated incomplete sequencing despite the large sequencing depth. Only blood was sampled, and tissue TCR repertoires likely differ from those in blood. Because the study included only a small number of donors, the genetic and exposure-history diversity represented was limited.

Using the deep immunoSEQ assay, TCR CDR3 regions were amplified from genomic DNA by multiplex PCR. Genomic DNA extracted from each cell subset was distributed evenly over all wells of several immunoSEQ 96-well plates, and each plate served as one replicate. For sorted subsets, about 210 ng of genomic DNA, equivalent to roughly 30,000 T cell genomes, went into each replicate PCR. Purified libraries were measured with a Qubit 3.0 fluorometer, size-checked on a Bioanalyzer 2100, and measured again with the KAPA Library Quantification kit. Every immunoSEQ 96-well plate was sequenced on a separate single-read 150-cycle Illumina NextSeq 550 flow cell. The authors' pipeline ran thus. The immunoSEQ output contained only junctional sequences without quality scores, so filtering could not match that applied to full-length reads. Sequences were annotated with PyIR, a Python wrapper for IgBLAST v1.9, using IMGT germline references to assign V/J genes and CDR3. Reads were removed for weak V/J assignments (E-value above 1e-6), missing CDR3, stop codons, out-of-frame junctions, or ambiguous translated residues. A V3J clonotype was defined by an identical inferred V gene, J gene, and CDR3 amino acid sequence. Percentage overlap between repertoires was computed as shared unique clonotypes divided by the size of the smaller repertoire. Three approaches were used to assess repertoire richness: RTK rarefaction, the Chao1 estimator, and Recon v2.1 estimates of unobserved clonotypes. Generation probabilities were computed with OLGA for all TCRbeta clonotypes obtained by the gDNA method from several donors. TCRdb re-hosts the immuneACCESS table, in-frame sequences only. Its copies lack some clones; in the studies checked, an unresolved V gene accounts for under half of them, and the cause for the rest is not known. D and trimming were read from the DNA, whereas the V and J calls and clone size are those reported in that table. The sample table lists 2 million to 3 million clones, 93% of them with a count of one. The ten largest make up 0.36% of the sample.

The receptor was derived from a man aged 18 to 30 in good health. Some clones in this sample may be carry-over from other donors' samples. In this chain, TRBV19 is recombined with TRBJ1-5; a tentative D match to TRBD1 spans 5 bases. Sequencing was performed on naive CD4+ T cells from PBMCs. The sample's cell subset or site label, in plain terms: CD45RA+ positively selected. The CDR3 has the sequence CARGTSNNQPQHF. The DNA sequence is TGTGCCAGAGGGACCTCGAACAATCAGCCCCAGCATTTT.